These 7 T cell receptor beta chains originate from one sample sequenced in a study of blood T cell repertoires in COVID-19. This table comes from immunoSEQ multiplex PCR, and its TCRdb copy is limited to in-frame clones, with some not included. The sample lists over 250,000 clones; roughly nine tenths were seen once. Sequencing was carried out using peripheral blood. The receptor source for this set is a man in his forties or fifties with acute or convalescent COVID-19.

The count of this clone is one. The rearrangement uses TRBV30 and TRBJ2-5; 8 bases match TRBD1. CDR3 length: 14 residues. The ends lost 4 bases at V and 7 bases at J; junction bases unmatched: 11. Germline CDR1 and CDR2: GTSNPN and SVGIG (reference sequence). As DNA, the CDR3 is TGTGCCTGGATCGGACAGGGAGTTCGGGGGACCCAGTACTTC. Protein sequence: CAWIGQGVRGTQYF.

The genes are TRBV2 and TRBJ1-1, with 11 nucleotides matching TRBD1. The germline V gene has CDR1 SNHLY and CDR2 FYNNEI. Trimming cost V 6 bases and J 5 bases; bases outside gene matches: 8. This CDR3 region has 15 residues. In DNA form, the CDR3 reads TGTGCCAGCAGGCCGGGACAGGGGGTCAATACTGAAGCTTTCTTT. Encoded protein: CASRPGQGVNTEAFF.

The V and J genes are TRBV3-1 (or the pseudogene TRBV3-2) and TRBJ2-3; 9 nucleotides agree with TRBD2. This CDR3 has 15 amino acids. With V trimmed by 4 bases and J by 2 bases, 4 bases remained unmatched. Germline CDR1 LGHDT, CDR2 YNNKEL (reference sequence). CDR3 loop: CASSLLAGTTDTQYF. The CDR3, as DNA: TGTGCCAGCAGCCTCCTAGCGGGGACCACAGATACGCAGTATTTT.

J is TRBJ2-1 and V is TRBV6-4, with TRBD2 matching 8 bases. The CDR3 length is 13 residues. Germline V gives CDR1 MRHNA, CDR2 SNTAGT. The junction had 7 bases not matched to a gene; V was cut back by 0 bases and J by 15 bases. CDR3 coding DNA: TGTGCCAGCAGTGACTCACGGACTAGCCCAGCGTTCTTC. Its protein is CASSDSRTSPAFF.

The rearrangement links TRBV24-1 to TRBJ2-2; unclear D gene. CDR1 is KGHDR, CDR2 SFDVKD, per germline. The length of the CDR3 is 14 residues. V was clipped by 6 bases and J by 0 bases, with 7 bases between them. In DNA, the CDR3 is TGTGCCACCAGTCGGAGCGCGAACACCGGGGAGCTGTTTTTT. Its translation: CATSRSANTGELFF.

CDR3 region: CASKVGPGYTF. The CDR3 coding sequence is TGTGCCAGTAAAGTCGGTCCTGGCTACACCTTC. V is TRBV19 and J is TRBJ1-2, with D uncertain. The germline V and J ends were trimmed by 7 bases and 7 bases, with 10 bases remaining between them. The CDR3 extends over 11 amino acids. Per germline, CDR1 LNHDA and CDR2 SQIVND (reference sequence). Supplemented by reference TRBV19 and TRBJ1-2, the full variable domain reads DGGITQSPKYLFRKEGQNVTLSCEQNLNHDAMYWYRQDPGQGLRLIYYSQIVNDFQKGDIAEGYSVSREKKESFPLTVTSAQKNPTAFYLCASKVGPGYTFGSGTRLTVV.

The chain is built from TRBV7-3 and TRBJ2-1, with TRBD2 matching over 11 bases. The CDR3 covers 15 residues. In germline, CDR1 is SGHTA, CDR2 FQGTGA. Trimming at V came to 5 bases and at J to 4 bases, leaving 4 bases not matched to a gene. As DNA, the CDR3 is TGTGCCAGCAGCCGCGGACTAGCGGGTTACAATGAGCAGTTCTTC. Translation gives CASSRGLAGYNEQFF.